These 5 T cell receptor beta chains were all obtained from the same sample, sequenced in a study of relationships among human T cell subsets. Semiquantitative ARM-PCR amplified T cell receptor alpha and beta CDR3 regions from mRNA. Tagged nested gene-specific primers were used first, then communal superprimers amplified exponentially. MiXCR, run by TCRdb on the multiplex PCR reads, gives a single entry per CDR3 protein. This table has about 9,100 distinct CDR3 sequences, about 50% appearing once. From the CD45RA-negative fraction, anti-CD45RO beads picked out CD45RA-RO+ memory T cells. Sample: memory T cells sorted from blood. The receptors originated from a man between 40 and 49 years old in good health.

As DNA, the CDR3 is TGTGCCAGCAGTTGGGACTGGCCGGGGGGCTACACCTTC. Encoded protein: CASSWDWPGGYTF. This rearrangement joins TRBV12-3 or TRBV12-4 to TRBJ1-2; possible D gene TRBD1, 5 bases. Deletions cut 4 bases from V and 8 bases from J, with 14 bases between. This CDR3 is built from 13 residues.

This clonotype was found a few times. The chain is built from TRBV5-1 and TRBJ1-1; D remains unclear. Looked up from germline, CDR1 is SGHRS and CDR2 is YFSETQ. The CDR3 length is 12 residues. The V end lost 1 base, the J end lost 4 bases, and 5 bases lay between the germline ends. CDR3 sequence reads: CASSLPSTEAFF. The CDR3 DNA follows: TGCGCCAGCAGCTTGCCCAGCACTGAAGCTTTCTTT.

The gene calls are TRBV28 and TRBJ2-1, with TRBD2 matching 8 bases. Germline CDR1 is MDHEN and CDR2 is SYDVKM. This CDR3 has 15 amino acids. V gave up 2 bases and J gave up 10 bases; unmatched junction bases: 10. CDR3 region: CASSLGLAGGYEQFF. The CDR3 region has the DNA TGTGCCAGCAGTTTAGGGCTAGCGGGCGGATACGAGCAGTTCTTC.

The sample holds a few counts of this clonotype. The CDR3, as DNA: TGCGCCAGCAGCTTGGCCGTGGGGAACACTGAAGCTTTCTTT. It specifies CASSLAVGNTEAFF. The rearrangement links TRBV5-1 to TRBJ1-1, with no clear D. There are 14 residues in the CDR3. The germline CDR1 and CDR2 sequences are SGHRS and YFSETQ. Deletions cut 0 bases from V and 1 base from J, with 7 bases between.

J is TRBJ2-3 and V is TRBV20-1; the D gene is possibly TRBD2 (6 bases). The CDR3 covers 16 residues. Looked up from germline, CDR1 is DFQATT and CDR2 is SNEGSKA (reference sequence). V lost 0 bases, J lost 2 bases, and 15 bases lay in between. The CDR3 DNA reads TGCAGTGCTAGAGATCCCCCTGGCGGGACCACAGATACGCAGTATTTT. This encodes CSARDPPGGTTDTQYF.